This is a list of T cell receptor beta chains from one sample in a study. Via MiXCR, TCRdb re-called the 5' RACE reads, giving one row per CDR3 protein. The sample has approximately 57,000 distinct CDR3 sequences, more than 20% seen once. The sample taken for sequencing was tumor-infiltrating Tregs sorted from the breast tumor. The receptors shown here come from a female donor with breast cancer. Both conserved end residues are part of each CDR3. Fields, in order: clone size, V gene, D gene, J gene, CDR3 DNA, CDR3 protein. The D gene is left open where the match is weak. Expanded clones are given a class, and other clones once, few, many or no size at all.

-,TRBV7-3,TRBD2,TRBJ2-1,TGTGCCAGCAGCTTGGTAGCGGGGGGCCACAATGAGCAGTTCTTC,CASSLVAGGHNEQFF
few,TRBV6-1,-,TRBJ1-5,TGTGCCAGCAGTACTATGGACACTTTTAATCAGCCCCAGCATTTT,CASSTMDTFNQPQHF
-,TRBV19,-,TRBJ2-7,TGTGCCAGTAGTCCGGACCGGAGAAACTACGAGCAGTACTTC,CASSPDRRNYEQYF
few,TRBV7-9,-,TRBJ2-3,TGTGCCAGCAGCTTAGTAGAATCAGATACGCAGTATTTT,CASSLVESDTQYF
few,TRBV29-1,TRBD1,TRBJ1-4,TGCAGCGTTGAACAGGGGGCTGGCGAAAAACTGTTTTTT,CSVEQGAGEKLFF
few,TRBV28,-,TRBJ2-7,TGTGCCAGCAGTGTGACCGCGGGCGAGCAGTACTTC,CASSVTAGEQYF
-,TRBV10-3,TRBD2,TRBJ2-1,TGTGCCATCACCTCCACGCGACTAGCGGGGTACAAAGAGCAGTTCTTC,CAITSTRLAGYKEQFF
-,TRBV18,TRBD2,TRBJ2-5,TGTGCCAGCGCACCCGAGGGACTAGCGGGAGAGACCCAGTACTTC,CASAPEGLAGETQYF
-,TRBV6-5,-,TRBJ1-1,TGTGCCAGCAGTGGGGGGGCCACTGAAGCTTTCTTT,CASSGGATEAFF
-,TRBV24-1,-,TRBJ1-1,TGTGCCACCAGTAGTCGAGGGAACACTGAAGCTTTCTTT,CATSSRGNTEAFF
few,TRBV7-2,-,TRBJ1-4,TGTGCCAGCAGCTTATTCGGGGGGCGCGGTGAAAAACTGTTTTTT,CASSLFGGRGEKLFF
many,TRBV27,-,TRBJ2-7,TGTGCCAGCAGCCGAACAGGGCTAGGCTACGAGCAGTACTTC,CASSRTGLGYEQYF
many,TRBV6-5,-,TRBJ1-5,TGTGCCACCAACCCCGGACAGTCCAATCAGCCCCAGCATTTT,CATNPGQSNQPQHF
few,TRBV7-9,TRBD1,TRBJ1-2,TGTGCCAGCAGCTTAGCCGACAGGGTGGGAGGCTACACCTTC,CASSLADRVGGYTF
-,TRBV4-2,TRBD2,TRBJ2-2,TGTGCCAGCAGCCAAGCATTAGCGGGAGGGCCCACCGGGGAGCTGTCTTTT,CASSQALAGGPTGELSF
few,TRBV7-2,TRBD1,TRBJ1-6,TGTGCCAGCAGCTTCGGGACAGACAATTCACCCCTCCACTTT,CASSFGTDNSPLHF
many,TRBV5-1,-,TRBJ1-1,TGCGCCAGCAGCTTGGTCACAGGCACTGAAGCTTTCTTT,CASSLVTGTEAFF
medium-sized,TRBV4-3,TRBD1,TRBJ2-7,TGCGCCAGCAGCCAAGGACAGGGTAGCATCTACGAGCAGTACTTC,CASSQGQGSIYEQYF
few,TRBV9,TRBD2,TRBJ2-3,TGTGCCAGCAGCGGCGGACTAGCGGGAGATGGAGATACGCAGTATTTT,CASSGGLAGDGDTQYF
many,TRBV6-5,-,TRBJ2-6,TGTGCCAGCAGTACAGGATCTGGGGCCAACGTCCTGACTTTC,CASSTGSGANVLTF
-,TRBV7-2,-,TRBJ2-3,TGTGCCAGCAGCTTAGTGGACTTTGAGACGCAGTATTTT,CASSLVDFETQYF
many,TRBV5-1,-,TRBJ2-3,TGCGCCAGCAGCTTGGACGTACAAGGCACAGATACGCAGTATTTT,CASSLDVQGTDTQYF
few,TRBV7-3,-,TRBJ1-1,TGTGCCAGCAGCCCACAGGAGAACACTGAAGCTTTCTTT,CASSPQENTEAFF
few,TRBV11-3,-,TRBJ2-7,TGTGCCAGCAGCTTTGTGATTGGGGACCGTTACGAGCAGTACTTC,CASSFVIGDRYEQYF
-,TRBV25-1,-,TRBJ2-7,TGCGCCAGCAGTGAATCAAACTTCGGGCACGAGCAGTACTTC,CASSESNFGHEQYF
many,TRBV20-1,-,TRBJ1-1,TGCAGTGCAGTAACAGGGTGGGGGACTGAAGCTTTCTTT,CSAVTGWGTEAFF
few,TRBV5-1,TRBD1,TRBJ2-1,TGCGCCAGCAGCCCCGGACAGGAGTACAATGAGCAGTTCTTC,CASSPGQEYNEQFF
many,TRBV20-1,TRBD2,TRBJ2-3,TGCAGTGCTAGACAACTAGCGGGAGTTACGCAGTATTTT,CSARQLAGVTQYF
-,TRBV12-3/TRBV12-4,-,TRBJ2-3,TGTGCCAGCAGTTTCCCCGGGGGTGCTATCTCCACAGATACGCAGTATTTT,CASSFPGGAISTDTQYF
many,TRBV6-5,-,TRBJ1-5,TGTGCCAGCAGCTCACGGGGGAATCAGCCCCAGCATTTT,CASSSRGNQPQHF
-,TRBV4-1,-,TRBJ2-5,TGCGCCAGCAGCCAAGTTTACGGGTTGGAGGCCCAGTACTTC,CASSQVYGLEAQYF
many,TRBV5-1,TRBD1,TRBJ2-1,TGCGCCAGCAGGGGACAGGGATATGAGCAGTTCTTC,CASRGQGYEQFF
few,TRBV7-2,-,TRBJ2-3,TGTGCCAGCAGCTTAGACAGAGGCGGGCGGGATACGCAGTATTTT,CASSLDRGGRDTQYF
-,TRBV11-2,TRBD2,TRBJ2-7,TGTGCCAACAGCCGCCTGGGACTAGCGGAGACCTACGAGCAGTACTTC,CANSRLGLAETYEQYF
few,TRBV6-2/TRBV6-3,TRBD1,TRBJ1-2,TGTGCCATTTCGACAGGGGATGTCTTCGGCTACACCTTC,CAISTGDVFGYTF
many,TRBV12-5,TRBD1,TRBJ1-2,TGTGCTAGTGGTTCCCGGGACAGGGCGGATGGCTACACCTTC,CASGSRDRADGYTF
-,TRBV3-1,TRBD1,TRBJ1-5,TGTGCCAGCAGCCAAGATATACGGACCAGCGGGGGACAGGGCTTGAATCAGCCCCAGCATTTT,CASSQDIRTSGGQGLNQPQHF
-,TRBV20-1,TRBD2,TRBJ2-3,TGCAGTGCTAGAGATCTAACTAGCGGGACGAATCCGGATACGCAGTATTTT,CSARDLTSGTNPDTQYF
few,TRBV28,-,TRBJ1-6,TGTGCCAGCAGGGGGATTGAGTCCCTCCACTTT,CASRGIESLHF
many,TRBV6-1,-,TRBJ2-5,TGTGCCAGCAGTTATTACAGCGATCTCCAAGAGACCCAGTACTTC,CASSYYSDLQETQYF
many,TRBV7-2,TRBD1,TRBJ2-2,TGTGCCAGCAGCTCCAATCAGGGGGCGACCGGGGAGCTGTTTTTT,CASSSNQGATGELFF
few,TRBV20-1,TRBD2,TRBJ2-3,TGCAGTGCTAGAGGGGGCGGGAGGGCCTCAGATACGCAGTATTTT,CSARGGGRASDTQYF
few,TRBV20-1,-,TRBJ2-7,TGCAGTGCCCCACGGGTGGCAGACAGTTACGAGCAGTACTTC,CSAPRVADSYEQYF
few,TRBV7-8,TRBD1,TRBJ1-6,TGTGCCAGCAGCTTAACGGGACAGCCCCCTCGGTCACCCCTCCACTTT,CASSLTGQPPRSPLHF
few,TRBV20-1,TRBD2,TRBJ2-7,TGCAGTGCTAATTCGGTGGCGGGAGAATACGAGCAGTACTTC,CSANSVAGEYEQYF
few,TRBV7-8,-,TRBJ2-7,TGTGCCAGCAGCTTAGTAGTGGGACCCTACGAGCAGTACTTC,CASSLVVGPYEQYF
few,TRBV28,-,TRBJ1-1,TGTGCCAGCAGTTCCAGGGGTGCGAACACTGAAGCTTTCTTT,CASSSRGANTEAFF
few,TRBV6-2/TRBV6-3,TRBD1,TRBJ1-1,TGTGCCAGCAGTTACCCACGGGGTGAGGGGGCAAGGAACACTGAAGCTTTCTTT,CASSYPRGEGARNTEAFF
many,TRBV12-3/TRBV12-4,TRBD1,TRBJ1-5,TGTGCCAGCAGCCCGGGACAGGGAAATGGACAGCCCCAGCATTTT,CASSPGQGNGQPQHF
few,TRBV4-2,-,TRBJ1-4,TGTGCCAGCAGCCCCGGAGCAGGGAATAATGAAAAACTGTTTTTT,CASSPGAGNNEKLFF
many,TRBV11-2,TRBD1,TRBJ2-5,TGTGCCAGCAGCCCCGACAGGGGGTGGGAGACCCAGTACTTC,CASSPDRGWETQYF
few,TRBV4-1,TRBD1,TRBJ1-1,TGCGCCAGCAGCCAAAGGGGGGTCGACAGGGGCCAGAACAAGGCTTTCTTT,CASSQRGVDRGQNKAFF
few,TRBV28,-,TRBJ2-5,TGTGCCAGCAGTACGACAGCGCAAGAGACCCAGTACTTC,CASSTTAQETQYF
-,TRBV7-6,-,TRBJ2-1,TGTGCCAGCAGCTGGTCCCACAATGAAGGGCAGTTCTTC,CASSWSHNEGQFF
few,TRBV5-1,TRBD2,TRBJ2-5,TGCGCCAGCAGCGTCGGGAGGTCTGGGGAGACCCAGTACTTC,CASSVGRSGETQYF